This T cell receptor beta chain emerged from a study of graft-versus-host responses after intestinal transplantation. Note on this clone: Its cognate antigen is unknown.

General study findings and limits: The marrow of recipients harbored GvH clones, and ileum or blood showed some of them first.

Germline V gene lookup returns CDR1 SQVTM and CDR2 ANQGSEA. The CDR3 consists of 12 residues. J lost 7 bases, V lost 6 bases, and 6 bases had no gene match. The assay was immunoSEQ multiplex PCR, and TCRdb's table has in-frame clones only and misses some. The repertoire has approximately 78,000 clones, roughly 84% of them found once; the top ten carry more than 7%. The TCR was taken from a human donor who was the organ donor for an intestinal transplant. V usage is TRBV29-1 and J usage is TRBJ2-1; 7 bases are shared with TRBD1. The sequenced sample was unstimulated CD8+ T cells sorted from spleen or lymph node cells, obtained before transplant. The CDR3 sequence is CSVAPQGNEQFF. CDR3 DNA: TGCAGCGTCGCCCCACAGGGGAATGAGCAGTTCTTC.